A selection of T cell receptor beta chains follows, all from one sample in a study of cytomegalovirus exposure and HLA in healthy donors. Assay: immunoSEQ multiplex PCR; the TCRdb copy retains only in-frame clones and omits some. The sample lists 200,000 or so clones, approximately 82% occurring once. Sequenced material: PBMCs. These receptors were obtained from a woman younger than 30 in good health and CMV-seronegative. Each CDR3 is given with its conserved first and last residue. The D gene is left open where the match is weak. Size is omitted from some rows. Given values are once, few, many or a class for expanded clones.

TRBV27	NA	NA	12	TRBJ2-1	TGTGCCAGCAGTTTATCGGGGAATGAGCAGTTCTTC	CASSLSGNEQFF
TRBV27	NA	NA	13	TRBJ1-2	TGTGCCAGCAGTCCCTCAGCTAACTATGGCTACACCTTC	CASSPSANYGYTF
TRBV5-1	NA	NA	11	TRBJ1-1	TGCGCCAGCAGCTTGGGGTTCGAAGCTTTCTTT	CASSLGFEAFF
TRBV28	NA	NA	17	TRBJ1-1	TGTGCCAGCAGTCCCTCAGACTCCAGGGCCATGAACACTGAAGCTTTCTTT	CASSPSDSRAMNTEAFF
TRBV2	NA	NA	13	TRBJ2-1	TGTGCCAGCCCAGAAGCTAGAAACAATGAGCAGTTCTTC	CASPEARNNEQFF
TRBV6-5	NA	TRBD1	16	TRBJ1-2	TGTGCCAGCAGTTCAAAAGGGGGCAGGGAGGGGTATGGCTACACCTTC	CASSSKGGREGYGYTF
TRBV19	NA	TRBD1	15	TRBJ1-5	TGTGCCAGTAGGCCTCAGGGGGCTGACGATCAGCCCCAGCATTTT	CASRPQGADDQPQHF
TRBV9	NA	TRBD1	18	TRBJ1-3	TGTGCCAGCAGCGTAGGGGGGAGACAGGGATACTCTGGAAACACCATATATTTT	CASSVGGRQGYSGNTIYF
TRBV6-1	NA	NA	14	TRBJ1-2	TGTGCCAGCAGTGGGGTTGTGGGCGAATATGGCTACACCTTC	CASSGVVGEYGYTF
TRBV4-1	once	TRBD2	18	TRBJ2-3	TGCGCCAGCAGCCAACCCACTCGCACTAGCGGGGCGACAGATACGCAGTATTTT	CASSQPTRTSGATDTQYF
TRBV2	once	NA	13	TRBJ1-5	TGTGCCAGCAGTGTCGAGACCTATCAGCCCCAGCATTTT	CASSVETYQPQHF
TRBV6-1	few	TRBD1	15	TRBJ1-6	TGTGCCAGCAGTGAACTTGGACAGGGGGAATCACCCCTCCACTTT	CASSELGQGESPLHF
TRBV9	NA	NA	16	TRBJ2-3	TGTGCCAGCAGCGTAGTTGCGGATCCTAGCACAGATACGCAGTATTTT	CASSVVADPSTDTQYF
TRBV7-9	NA	TRBD1	19	TRBJ2-3	TGTGCCAGCAGCTTCGGAAGGGCCGGGACAGGGAGGAACACAGATACGCAGTATTTT	CASSFGRAGTGRNTDTQYF
TRBV7-3	once	NA	15	TRBJ2-7	TGTGCCAGCAGCTTAGGACCGGCGGATACCTACGAGCAGTACTTC	CASSLGPADTYEQYF
TRBV27	NA	TRBD1	19	TRBJ1-6	TGTGCCAGCAGCGATATTAAAGGAACCAGGGGGTCCTCTAATTCACCCCTCCACTTT	CASSDIKGTRGSSNSPLHF
TRBV10-3	NA	TRBD1	13	TRBJ1-1	TGTGCCATCAGTACCGGGACAGGCACTGAAGCTTTCTTT	CAISTGTGTEAFF
TRBV30	few	NA	14	TRBJ1-5	TGTGCCTGGAGCGTACAGATTAGCAATCAGCCCCAGCATTTT	CAWSVQISNQPQHF
TRBV7-9	NA	TRBD2	18	TRBJ2-3	TGTGCCAGCAGCTCCGGGACTAGCGAGGACGTTAACACAGATACGCAGTATTTT	CASSSGTSEDVNTDTQYF
TRBV11-2	few	TRBD1	15	TRBJ1-5	TGTGCCAGCAGCGGGCCGGGACAGGGATCGCAGCCCCAGCATTTT	CASSGPGQGSQPQHF